This T cell receptor beta chain appears in the sequencing data of a study of Ad26.COV2.S vaccination and SARS-CoV-2 variants. About the research overall: Of the COV1001 trial arms, the Ad26.COV2.S arm included the donor. Each vaccinee took Ad26.COV2.S intramuscularly, once or twice 56 days apart.

Treatment noted: around 19 received Ad26.COV2.S at low or high dose, single or two shots; several received placebo; per-sample allocation not given. The investigators took samples on day 63 after the first vaccine or placebo injection. Ad26 vector vaccine expressed Wuhan-strain SARS-CoV-2 spike. Only in-frame clones appear in the TCRdb table, and some are missing; sequencing was by immunoSEQ multiplex PCR. The table shows 380,000 or so clones, with 70% to 90% occurring only once. Per the germline V gene, CDR1 is KGHDR and CDR2 is SFDVKD. The CDR3 spans 14 residues. V was trimmed by 4 bases and J by 6 bases, leaving 12 bases between them.

The receptor comes from a person aged 18-65 years who received the Ad26.COV2.S COVID-19 vaccine or a placebo. J is TRBJ2-1 and V is TRBV24-1; a weak D match, TRBD2 (6 bases). This specimen was peripheral blood, taken in a trial of Ad26.COV2.S vaccine versus placebo. The CDR3 nucleotides are TGTGCCACCAGTGAACGACTAGAGGGCAATGAGCAGTTCTTC. The encoded protein is CATSERLEGNEQFF.